The TCR beta chain under discussion was sequenced for a study of identical twins. Whole-study findings and limits: Beta out-of-frame sequences showed weaker excess sharing between twins. Invariant cells of the MAIT and iNKT types might have partly distorted the zero-insertion analyses. Compared with unrelated sharing, twin-shared out-of-frame alpha sequences had more low-probability sequences.

cDNA carried unique molecular identifiers, and a universal primer site was added by template switching. Using its own MiXCR run on the 5' RACE reads, TCRdb lists one record per CDR3 protein. The sample has about 890,000 distinct CDR3 sequences, more than 9% seen once. This clonotype was seen more than once but under ten times. Its antigen is not known. CDR3 length equals 14 residues. Trimming stripped 4 bases from V and 7 bases from J, with 11 bases between. Separately, the same data were catalogued under a study of yellow fever vaccine responses in identical twins.

This chain links TRBV12-3 or TRBV12-4 with TRBJ1-6; D gene unclear. The TCR was taken from a young woman in good health. The sequenced sample consisted of PBMCs. CDR3 sequence (DNA): TGTGCCAGCAGTTCGTTCCGGGAAAATTCACCCCTCCACTTT. It specifies CASSSFRENSPLHF.